This T cell receptor beta chain was recovered during a study of cytomegalovirus exposure and HLA in healthy donors. Use of 60 Vbeta and 13 Jbeta primers characterized the PCR. Data came from immunoSEQ multiplex PCR; TCRdb stores just in-frame clones and leaves some out. The repertoire has around 140,000 clones, approximately 84% of them found once; the top ten carry under 2%. V lost 2 bases to trimming and J lost 4 bases; unmatched junction nucleotides: 5. Germline CDR1 SGHAT, CDR2 FQDESV (reference sequence). This CDR3 contains 14 residues. This sequence was found in a middle-aged woman in good health and CMV-seronegative. Specimen: PBMCs. V usage is TRBV11-1 and J usage is TRBJ2-7, with 7 bases identical to TRBD1. For the CDR3, the DNA is TGTGCCAGCAGCTTAAGGGGACAGCAGTACGAGCAGTACTTC. Amino acids: CASSLRGQQYEQYF. The full variable domain, its missing parts supplied by reference TRBV11-1 and TRBJ2-7, is EAEVAQSPRYKITEKSQAVAFWCDPISGHATLYWYRQILGQGPELLVQFQDESVVDDSQLPKDRFSAERLKGVDSTLKIQPAELGDSAMYLCASSLRGQQYEQYFGPGTRLTVT.